The 16 T cell receptor beta chains reported below all come from one sample, sequenced in a study of CD4+ T cells in melanoma. Repertoires were generated with immunoSEQ multiplex PCR, while TCRdb's copy carries only in-frame clones and drops some. Found here are about 140,000 clones, roughly 91% of them singletons; the top ten hold 1.5% to 1.7%. These TCRs come from a human donor with melanoma.

CDR3 residues: CASSSYRGGGTLYNEQFF. DNA of the CDR3: TGCGCCAGCAGCTCGTACCGTGGGGGTGGGACTCTGTACAATGAGCAGTTCTTC. The chain uses TRBV5-1 and TRBJ2-1; D is perhaps TRBD2 (6 bases). The V end lost 3 bases, the J end lost 4 bases, and 23 bases lay between the germline ends. The CDR3 runs to 18 residues. In germline, CDR1 is SGHRS, CDR2 YFSETQ.

V and J are TRBV20-1 and TRBJ1-4; D remains unclear. V lost 5 bases and J lost 8, with 6 bases in between. CDR1 is DFQATT and CDR2 is SNEGSKA in the germline V gene (reference sequence). There are 10 residues in the CDR3. CDR3 residues: CSAWREKLFF. CDR3 bases: TGCAGTGCTTGGCGGGAAAAACTGTTTTTT.

This clone was observed a few times. The chain is built from TRBV6-6 and TRBJ1-5, with D maybe TRBD1 (6 bases). Trimming took off 7 bases at V and 4 bases at J, with 17 bases between the two ends. Germline V CDR1 and CDR2: MNHNY, SVGAGI (reference sequence). The CDR3 totals 15 residues. The CDR3: CASTDPGAVNQPQHF. DNA for the CDR3: TGTGCCAGCACCGACCCAGGGGCCGTAAATCAGCCCCAGCATTTT.

The chain carries TRBV6-5 and TRBJ1-5, with 7 nucleotides matching TRBD1. V gave up 5 bases and J gave up 7 bases; unmatched junction bases: 5. The V gene's germline CDR1 is MNHEY and CDR2 SVGAGI. The CDR3 extends over 13 amino acids. The CDR3 bases are TGTGCCAGCAGTGACAGGGTGGGACAGCCCCAGCATTTT. This codes for CASSDRVGQPQHF.

The count of this clone is one. V and J are TRBV18 and TRBJ1-1; D gene unclear. The germline V gene encodes CDR1 KGHSH and CDR2 LQKENI. The ends were cut back, 2 bases at V and 2 bases at J, with 9 bases in the middle. The CDR3 consists of 14 residues. CDR3 nucleotides: TGTGCCAGCTCACCAGCCGAGATCAACACTGAAGCTTTCTTT. This sequence encodes CASSPAEINTEAFF. The full variable domain, its missing parts supplied by reference TRBV18 and TRBJ1-1, is NAGVMQNPRHLVRRRGQEARLRCSPMKGHSHVYWYRQLPEEGLKFMVYLQKENIIDESGMPKERFSAEFPKEGPSILRIQQVVRGDSAAYFCASSPAEINTEAFFGQGTRLTVV.

The rearrangement links TRBV2 to TRBJ2-3; the D call may be TRBD1 or TRBD2 (5 bases each). The germline V gene has CDR1 SNHLY and CDR2 FYNNEI. V was pared by 2 bases and J by 2 bases, with 11 bases between. CDR3 length: 15 residues. The CDR3: CASSESWGITDTQYF. CDR3 sequence (DNA): TGTGCCAGCAGTGAATCGTGGGGGATCACAGATACGCAGTATTTT. The whole variable domain, remainder taken from reference TRBV2 and TRBJ2-3, is EPEVTQTPSHQVTQMGQEVILRCVPISNHLYFYWYRQILGQKVEFLVSFYNNEISEKSEIFDDQFSVERPDGSNFTLKIRSTKLEDSAMYFCASSESWGITDTQYFGPGTRLTVL.

The chain combines TRBV7-8 with TRBJ2-7; 8 bases are shared with TRBD1. Trimming took 5 bases from V and 6 from J; bases not matched to a gene: 3. Germline CDR1 and CDR2: SGHVS and FQNEAQ. This CDR3 has 12 residues. The CDR3 loop is CASSRDRLEQYF. CDR3 bases: TGTGCCAGCAGCCGGGACAGGCTCGAGCAGTACTTC.

The rearrangement joins TRBV5-1 to TRBJ2-7; 9 bases are a match to TRBD2. Germline V CDR1 and CDR2: SGHRS, YFSETQ. With V trimmed by 0 bases and J by 2 bases, 3 bases remained unmatched. This CDR3 is 15 amino acids long. CDR3 sequence: CASSLAAGGPYEQYF. The CDR3 DNA is TGCGCCAGCAGCTTGGCAGCGGGGGGCCCCTACGAGCAGTACTTC.

The count of this clone is one. The CDR3 bases are TGTGCCAGCAGTGACAGGCTGCAGTCAACTAATGAAAAACTGTTTTTT. It codes for CASSDRLQSTNEKLFF. V and J are TRBV25-1 and TRBJ1-4; D unclear. V was trimmed by 3 bases and J by 0 bases, leaving 11 bases between them. CDR1 is MGHDK, CDR2 SYGVNS, per germline. The CDR3 extends over 16 amino acids.

This rearrangement joins TRBV30 to TRBJ2-7; 7 bases are a match to TRBD2. Germline values: CDR1 GTSNPN, CDR2 SVGIG (reference sequence). The junction had 5 bases not matched to a gene; V was cut back by 1 base and J by 5 bases. The CDR3 is 13 residues long. CDR3 region: CAWSGGLTHEQYF. CDR3 DNA sequence: TGTGCCTGGAGTGGGGGACTAACCCACGAGCAGTACTTC.

The CDR3 coding sequence is TGTGCCAGCAGACGGACAGGGGAGGGCTATGGCTACACCTTC. Residues: CASRRTGEGYGYTF. V and J are TRBV6-1 and TRBJ1-2; TRBD1 matches at 9 bases. Germline lookup yields CDR1 MNHNS and CDR2 SASEGT. The V gene end was trimmed by 6 bases and the J gene end by 4 bases; junction bases not matched to a gene: 6. CDR3 length: 14 residues.

This clone has only one observation. The genes are TRBV19 and TRBJ1-6; TRBD1 aligns across 8 bases. Unmatched junction bases numbered 13, after V lost 6 bases and J lost 9 bases. There are 16 residues in the CDR3. CDR1 and CDR2 (germline): LNHDA, SQIVND (reference sequence). This CDR3 reads CASSASTGTGVSPLHF. The CDR3 bases are TGTGCCAGTAGCGCTTCGACCGGGACAGGCGTTTCACCCCTCCACTTT. The full variable domain, completed using reference TRBV19 and TRBJ1-6, is DGGITQSPKYLFRKEGQNVTLSCEQNLNHDAMYWYRQDPGQGLRLIYYSQIVNDFQKGDIAEGYSVSREKKESFPLTVTSAQKNPTAFYLCASSASTGTGVSPLHFGNGTRLTVT.

The chain is built from TRBV6-6 and TRBJ1-1, with 8 bases identical to TRBD1. The V segment lost 5 bases and the J segment 6 bases; nucleotides outside the gene matches: 14. The CDR3 runs to 16 residues. CDR1 and CDR2 from the germline V gene are MNHNY and SVGAGI (reference sequence). The CDR3 loop is CASSKNDRGALAEAFF. In DNA, the CDR3 is TGTGCCAGCAGTAAGAACGACAGGGGCGCCCTAGCTGAAGCTTTCTTT.

V and J are TRBV6-1 and TRBJ2-1; the D gene is possibly TRBD1 (5 bases). The CDR3 runs to 14 residues. Germline V gene data show CDR1 as MNHNS and CDR2 as SASEGT. V dropped 0 bases and J dropped 9 bases, with 12 bases sitting between them. CDR3 sequence: CASSEARVGSEQFF. The CDR3 region has the DNA TGTGCCAGCAGTGAAGCCAGGGTTGGTAGTGAGCAGTTCTTC.

This sequence joins TRBV6-9 and TRBJ1-1, with 7 bases aligning to TRBD1. CDR1 is MNHGY and CDR2 is SVAAGI in the germline V gene. V was pared by 6 bases and J by 5 bases, with 18 bases of the junction left unmatched. The CDR3 sequence is 17 residues long. The CDR3 loop reads CASRVLMVQGVETEAFF. The CDR3 DNA reads as TGTGCCAGCAGAGTTCTTATGGTTCAGGGGGTTGAGACTGAAGCTTTCTTT.

This clone turned up a few times. The chain couples TRBV6-1 to TRBJ2-7; the match to TRBD1 covers 10 bases. The germline CDR1 and CDR2 sequences are MNHNS and SASEGT. The length of the CDR3 is 17 residues. J gave up 1 base and V 2 bases, and 8 bases lay outside the gene matches. The CDR3 DNA reads TGTGCCAGCAGTGAATTCGTTGGGACAGGGGTGTCCTACGAGCAGTACTTC. It yields the protein CASSEFVGTGVSYEQYF.